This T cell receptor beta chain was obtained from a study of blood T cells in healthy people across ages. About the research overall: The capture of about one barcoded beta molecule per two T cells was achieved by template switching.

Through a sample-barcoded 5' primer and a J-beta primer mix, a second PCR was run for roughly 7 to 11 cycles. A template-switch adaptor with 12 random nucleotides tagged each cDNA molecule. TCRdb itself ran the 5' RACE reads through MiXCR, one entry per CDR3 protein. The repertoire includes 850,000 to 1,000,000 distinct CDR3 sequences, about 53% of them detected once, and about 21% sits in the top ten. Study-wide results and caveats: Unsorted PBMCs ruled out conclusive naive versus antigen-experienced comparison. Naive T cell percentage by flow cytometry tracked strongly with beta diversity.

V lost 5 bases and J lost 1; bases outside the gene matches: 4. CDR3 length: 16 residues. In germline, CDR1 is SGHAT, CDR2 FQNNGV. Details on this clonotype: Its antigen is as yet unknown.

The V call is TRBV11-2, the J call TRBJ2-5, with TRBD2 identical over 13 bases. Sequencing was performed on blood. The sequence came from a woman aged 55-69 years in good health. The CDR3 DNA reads TGTGCCAGCAGCCCGACTAGCGGGAGGATCCAAGAGACCCAGTACTTC. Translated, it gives CASSPTSGRIQETQYF. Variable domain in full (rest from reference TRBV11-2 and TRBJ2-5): EAGVAQSPRYKIIEKRQSVAFWCNPISGHATLYWYQQILGQGPKLLIQFQNNGVVDDSQLPKDRFSAERLKGVDSTLKIQPAKLEDSAVYLCASSPTSGRIQETQYFGPGTRLLVL.